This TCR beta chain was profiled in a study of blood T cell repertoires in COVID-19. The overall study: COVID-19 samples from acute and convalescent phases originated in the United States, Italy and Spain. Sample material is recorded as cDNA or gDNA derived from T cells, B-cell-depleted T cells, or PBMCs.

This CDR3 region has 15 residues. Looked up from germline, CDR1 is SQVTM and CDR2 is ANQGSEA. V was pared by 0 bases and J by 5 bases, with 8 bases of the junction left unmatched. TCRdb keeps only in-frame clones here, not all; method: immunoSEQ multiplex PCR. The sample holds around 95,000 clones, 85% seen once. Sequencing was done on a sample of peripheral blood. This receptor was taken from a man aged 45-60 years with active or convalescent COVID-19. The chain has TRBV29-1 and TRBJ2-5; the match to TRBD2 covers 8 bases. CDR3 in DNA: TGCAGCGTTGAAGATGGGGCTAGCGGGTTTGAGACCCAGTACTTC. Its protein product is CSVEDGASGFETQYF.